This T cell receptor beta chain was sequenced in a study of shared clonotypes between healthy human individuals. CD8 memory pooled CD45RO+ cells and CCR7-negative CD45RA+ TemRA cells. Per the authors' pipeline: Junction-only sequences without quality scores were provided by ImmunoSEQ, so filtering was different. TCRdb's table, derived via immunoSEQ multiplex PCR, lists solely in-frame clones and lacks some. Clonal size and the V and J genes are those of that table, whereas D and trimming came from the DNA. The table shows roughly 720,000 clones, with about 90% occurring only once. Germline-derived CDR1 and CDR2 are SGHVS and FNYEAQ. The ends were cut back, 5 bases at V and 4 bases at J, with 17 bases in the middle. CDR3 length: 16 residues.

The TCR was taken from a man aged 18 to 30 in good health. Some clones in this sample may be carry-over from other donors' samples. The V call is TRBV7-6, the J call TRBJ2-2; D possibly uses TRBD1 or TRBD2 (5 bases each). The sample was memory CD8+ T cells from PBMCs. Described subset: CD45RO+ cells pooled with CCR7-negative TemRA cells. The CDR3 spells CASSPGTFRPTGELFF. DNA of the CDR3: TGTGCCAGCAGCCCCGGGACCTTCCGACCCACCGGGGAGCTGTTTTTT.